The 18 T cell receptor beta chains reported below all come from one sample, sequenced in a study of blood T cell repertoires in COVID-19. Clones were sequenced by immunoSEQ multiplex PCR, and TCRdb holds only the in-frame ones, with some missing. The sample has tens of thousands of clones; 88% are singletons. Material: peripheral blood. These receptors were obtained from a human donor in a cohort sampled during active COVID-19.

This clone appeared many times. V is TRBV5-1 and J is TRBJ2-1, with TRBD1 matching 7 bases. The V gene end was trimmed by 0 bases and the J gene end by 6 bases; junction bases not matched to a gene: 6. CDR1 is SGHRS and CDR2 is YFSETQ in the germline V gene. The CDR3 loop spans 15 amino acids. In DNA form, the CDR3 reads TGCGCCAGCAGCTTGGCGACAGGGCGGATCAATGAGCAGTTCTTC. Encoded protein: CASSLATGRINEQFF.

The chain employs TRBV10-3 and TRBJ1-4, with D possibly matching TRBD1 (5 bases). Trimming pared 10 bases from V and 8 bases from J, leaving 11 bases between. Germline CDR1 ENHRY, CDR2 SYGVKD. The CDR3 runs to 11 residues. CDR3 sequence: CATGRQEKLFF. CDR3 DNA sequence: TGTGCCACCGGACGACAGGAAAAACTGTTTTTT.

Only a few counts were recorded for this clone. The gene calls are TRBV5-1 and TRBJ2-3; maybe TRBD2 (7 bases). Germline V CDR1 and CDR2: SGHRS, YFSETQ. Trimming pared 6 bases from V and 2 bases from J, leaving 13 bases between. The CDR3 has 14 amino acids. The DNA of the CDR3 is TGCGCCAGCAAAACCGGGGGGCCCACAGATACGCAGTATTTT. Amino acids: CASKTGGPTDTQYF. The variable domain in full, with the rest retrieved from reference TRBV5-1 and TRBJ2-3, is KAGVTQTPRYLIKTRGQQVTLSCSPISGHRSVSWYQQTPGQGLQFLFEYFSETQRNKGNFPGRFSGRQFSNSRSEMNVSTLELGDSALYLCASKTGGPTDTQYFGPGTRLTVL.

J is TRBJ1-6 and V is TRBV6-5, with a possible D match to TRBD1 (5 bases). The CDR3 is made up of 14 amino acids. V lost 7 bases and J 5 bases, leaving 12 bases between the germline ends. The germline V gene has CDR1 MNHEY and CDR2 SVGAGI. This CDR3 is CASKKLTDNSPLHF. The CDR3 nucleotides are TGTGCCAGCAAAAAGTTGACAGATAATTCACCCCTCCACTTT.

This rearrangement joins TRBV2 to TRBJ2-3, with D possibly TRBD2 on 6 matching bases. Germline V gene lookup returns CDR1 SNHLY and CDR2 FYNNEI. V shed 8 bases and J shed 4 bases, with 16 bases lying between them. This CDR3 has 14 amino acids. The CDR3 region has the DNA TGTGCCAGCCATAGCGGATCTGGGGCAGATACGCAGTATTTT. It specifies CASHSGSGADTQYF. Using reference TRBV2 and TRBJ2-3 for the parts outside the CDR3, the full variable domain is EPEVTQTPSHQVTQMGQEVILRCVPISNHLYFYWYRQILGQKVEFLVSFYNNEISEKSEIFDDQFSVERPDGSNFTLKIRSTKLEDSAMYFCASHSGSGADTQYFGPGTRLTVL.

The chain couples TRBV6-5 to TRBJ2-1, with a weak D call TRBD2 (5 bases). The CDR3 contains 12 residues. Looked up from germline, CDR1 is MNHEY and CDR2 is SVGAGI. The germline V and J ends were trimmed by 8 bases and 2 bases, with 7 bases remaining between them. The CDR3 loop is CASRGAYNEQFF. The CDR3 DNA reads TGTGCCAGCCGGGGTGCCTACAATGAGCAGTTCTTC.

V and J are TRBV6-5 and TRBJ1-5; D may be TRBD1 (6 bases). The germline gives CDR1 MNHEY, CDR2 SVGAGI. The CDR3 has 14 residues. Trimming took off 5 bases at V and 5 bases at J, with 13 bases between the two ends. For the CDR3, the DNA is TGTGCCAGCAGTCAGAACAGGGCAGATCAGCCCCAGCATTTT. Protein sequence: CASSQNRADQPQHF.

The J gene is TRBJ2-3, the V gene TRBV6-6; 8 positions match TRBD2. The V gene end was trimmed by 6 bases and the J gene end by 5 bases; junction bases not matched to a gene: 13. Germline CDR1 is MNHNY and CDR2 is SVGAGI (reference sequence). CDR3 length: 16 amino acids. The CDR3, as DNA: TGTGCCAGCAGAAGTAGCGGGGCCGCGCGGGGAGATACGCAGTATTTT. It codes for CASRSSGAARGDTQYF.

The chain recombines TRBV11-3 with TRBJ2-5, with TRBD2 matching over 10 bases. The V segment lost 1 base and the J segment 5 bases; nucleotides outside the gene matches: 10. Germline assignment: CDR1 SGHNT and CDR2 YENEEA. There are 17 residues in the CDR3. CDR3 coding DNA: TGTGCCAGCAGCTTAGGGTTCAGCGGGAGGGGTGGGGAGACCCAGTACTTC. Residues: CASSLGFSGRGGETQYF.

The chain carries TRBV9 and TRBJ2-1; tentatively, D is TRBD1 (6 bases). Germline V lookup: CDR1 SGDLS, CDR2 YYNGEE. V was pared by 4 bases and J by 6 bases, with 14 bases between. The CDR3 spans 14 residues. The chain's CDR3 is CASSPMDSFNEQFF. Here the CDR3 DNA reads TGTGCCAGCAGCCCAATGGACAGCTTCAATGAGCAGTTCTTC.

In its sample, this clone was seen a few times. The CDR3 sequence: CASSLRSSAGGSYNEQFF. CDR3 DNA: TGTGCCAGCAGCTTAAGGTCATCGGCAGGGGGATCCTACAATGAGCAGTTCTTC. The chain links TRBV7-8 to TRBJ2-1; 7 positions match TRBD1. The length of the CDR3 is 18 residues. Germline values: CDR1 SGHVS, CDR2 FQNEAQ. Trimming removed 2 bases from V and 1 base from J; junction bases left unmatched: 11.

The V gene is TRBV7-2, the J gene TRBJ2-7; D call uncertain. The CDR3 length is 11 residues. Deletions cut 4 bases from V and 2 bases from J, with 3 bases between. Germline lookup yields CDR1 SGHTA and CDR2 FQGNSA. The chain's CDR3 is CASSSAYEQYF. DNA of the CDR3: TGTGCCAGCAGCTCGGCCTACGAGCAGTACTTC.

This clone was counted once. V and J are TRBV5-8 and TRBJ1-5; a weak D match, TRBD1 (6 bases). The CDR3 covers 13 residues. Trimming took 4 bases from V and 4 from J, leaving 9 bases between them. Germline V lookup: CDR1 SGHTS, CDR2 YDEGEE. The CDR3 sequence: CASSADRNQPQHF. The CDR3, as DNA: TGTGCCAGCAGCGCGGACAGAAATCAGCCCCAGCATTTT.

This clone was observed once. The V gene is TRBV4-1, the J gene TRBJ2-5, with 9 positions matching TRBD2. Looked up from germline, CDR1 is MGHRA and CDR2 is YSYEKL. V lost 3 bases, J lost 4 bases, and 9 bases stayed unmatched. This CDR3 is 16 amino acids long. Here the CDR3 reads CASSHVGAGGVETQYF. The CDR3 DNA follows: TGCGCCAGCAGCCACGTTGGAGCGGGAGGCGTAGAGACCCAGTACTTC.

The chain uses TRBV5-1 and TRBJ2-7; D might be TRBD2 (5 bases). V lost 0 bases and J lost 2, with 9 bases in between. The germline gives CDR1 SGHRS, CDR2 YFSETQ. This CDR3 comprises 14 residues. DNA of the CDR3: TGCGCCAGCAGCTTGGGAGGGTCGCCCTACGAGCAGTACTTC. As protein: CASSLGGSPYEQYF.

The genes are TRBV7-3 and TRBJ2-2; 8 nucleotides match TRBD2. The J segment lost 7 bases and the V segment lost 1 base, leaving 11 bases of the junction unmatched. This CDR3 has 17 amino acids. CDR1 is SGHTA, CDR2 FQGTGA, per germline. CDR3 residues: CASSLKAGVRGNGELFF. In DNA form, the CDR3 reads TGTGCCAGCAGCTTAAAAGCGGGAGTAAGGGGGAACGGGGAGCTGTTTTTT.

The V gene is TRBV11-3, the J gene TRBJ2-3, with TRBD2 matching over 7 bases. The V gene's germline CDR1 is SGHNT and CDR2 YENEEA. V shed 2 bases, J shed 2 bases, and the junction held 4 bases outside the gene matches. CDR3 length: 15 residues. The CDR3 nucleotides read TGTGCCAGCAGCTTATCCAGCGGGATCACAGATACGCAGTATTTT. Protein sequence: CASSLSSGITDTQYF.

The gene calls are TRBV10-1 and TRBJ2-7; tentatively, D is TRBD2 (6 bases). Trimming shortened V by 7 bases and J by 3 bases, and 31 bases separated the two germline ends. Germline lookup yields CDR1 WNHNN and CDR2 SYGVQD (reference sequence). The CDR3 totals 19 residues. DNA for the CDR3: TGCGCCAGCACCCTCCCCCGGGACTCACCCGTTTCATTGGGCTACGAGCAGTACTTC. As protein: CASTLPRDSPVSLGYEQYF.